This entry concerns a single T cell receptor beta chain. The target antigen is unknown. This entry comes from a study of CXCR3-negative and CXCR3-positive naive CD8 T cells. Study as a whole: The study obtained 140 million or so TRB reads, about 1.5 +/- 0.3 million per library.

The CDR3 extends over 13 amino acids. CDR1 and CDR2 (germline): SEHNR, FQNEAQ (reference sequence). Sorting was done in triplicate for each CD8+ T cell subset (under 330,000 cells each). Findings and limits, study-wide: Memory CD8+ cells showed much lower diversity, while both naive subsets displayed comparably high diversity. Both naive subsets, CXCR3-negative and CXCR3-positive, displayed similar TRBV-TRBJ usage, unlike memory cells.

Via 5' RACE with UMI labels, TRB cDNA libraries were prepared. With the 5' RACE reads reprocessed, TCRdb shows one record per CDR3 protein and no DNA. In all, the sample yields 65,000 to 85,000 distinct CDR3 sequences. This clonotype was sampled from a human donor in good health. Some clones in this sample may be carry-over from other donors' samples. The specimen sequenced was naive CXCR3- CD8+ T cells from blood. Subset noted: CD45RO-CCR7+CD27+CD95- naive CD8+ T cells lacking CXCR3 (TNR3-). The V gene is TRBV7-9, the J gene TRBJ2-1. The CDR3 loop reads CASSLDVGNEQFF.